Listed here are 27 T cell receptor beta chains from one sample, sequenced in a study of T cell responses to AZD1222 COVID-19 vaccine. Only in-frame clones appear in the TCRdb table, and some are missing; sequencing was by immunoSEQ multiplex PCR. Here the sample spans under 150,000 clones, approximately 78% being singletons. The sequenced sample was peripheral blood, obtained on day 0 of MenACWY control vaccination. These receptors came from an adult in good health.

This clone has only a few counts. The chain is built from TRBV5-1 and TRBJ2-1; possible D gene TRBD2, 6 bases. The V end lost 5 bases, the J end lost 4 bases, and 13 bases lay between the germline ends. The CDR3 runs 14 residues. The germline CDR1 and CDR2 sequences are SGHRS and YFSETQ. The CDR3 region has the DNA TGCGCCAGCAGGGAACGGGACTCATACAATGAGCAGTTCTTC. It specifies CASRERDSYNEQFF.

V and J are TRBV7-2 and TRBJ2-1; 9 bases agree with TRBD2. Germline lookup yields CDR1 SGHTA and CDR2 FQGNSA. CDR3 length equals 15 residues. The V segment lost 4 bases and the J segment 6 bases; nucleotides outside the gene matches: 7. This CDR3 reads CASSSRVSGGNEQFF. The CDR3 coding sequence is TGTGCCAGCAGCTCGAGGGTTAGCGGGGGCAATGAGCAGTTCTTC.

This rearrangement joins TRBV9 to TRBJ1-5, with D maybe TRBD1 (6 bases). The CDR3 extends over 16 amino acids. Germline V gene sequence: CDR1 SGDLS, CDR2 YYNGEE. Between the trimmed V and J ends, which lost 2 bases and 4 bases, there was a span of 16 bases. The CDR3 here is CASSVGAGTTNQPQHF. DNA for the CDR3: TGTGCCAGCAGCGTTGGAGCAGGGACAACAAATCAGCCCCAGCATTTT.

The CDR3 loop reads CASSRGQGAGNTIYF. The CDR3 DNA follows: TGTGCCAGCAGCCGGGGACAGGGCGCCGGAAACACCATATATTTT. The chain is built from TRBV3-1 (or the pseudogene TRBV3-2) and TRBJ1-3; 9 bases map to TRBD1. V gave up 4 bases and J gave up 4 bases; unmatched junction bases: 5. Per the germline V gene, CDR1 is LGHDT and CDR2 is YNNKEL (reference sequence). The CDR3 extends over 15 amino acids.

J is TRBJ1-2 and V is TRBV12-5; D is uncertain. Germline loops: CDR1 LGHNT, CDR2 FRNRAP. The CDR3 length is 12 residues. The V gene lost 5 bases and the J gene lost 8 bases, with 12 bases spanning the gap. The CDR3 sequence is CASGQFTGGYTF. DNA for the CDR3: TGTGCTAGTGGTCAGTTTACGGGGGGCTACACCTTC.

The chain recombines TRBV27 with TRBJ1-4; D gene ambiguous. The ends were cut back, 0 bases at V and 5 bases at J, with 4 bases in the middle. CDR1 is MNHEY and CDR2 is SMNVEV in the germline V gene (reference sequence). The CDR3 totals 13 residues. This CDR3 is CASSLSWNEKLFF. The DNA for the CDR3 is TGTGCCAGCAGTTTATCGTGGAATGAAAAACTGTTTTTT.

CDR3 nucleotide sequence: TGTGCCAGCAGCTTCGCTAGCGGGGGGATCAATGAGCAGTTCTTC. Translating it yields CASSFASGGINEQFF. This sequence joins TRBV7-3 and TRBJ2-1, with 11 bases identical to TRBD2. The CDR3 sequence is 15 residues long. CDR1 is SGHTA, CDR2 FQGTGA, per germline. Unmatched junction bases numbered 4, after V lost 3 bases and J lost 6 bases.

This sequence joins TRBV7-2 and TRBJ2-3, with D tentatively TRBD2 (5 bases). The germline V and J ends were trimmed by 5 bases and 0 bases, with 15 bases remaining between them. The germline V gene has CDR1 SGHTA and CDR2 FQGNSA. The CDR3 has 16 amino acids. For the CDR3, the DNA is TGTGCCAGCAGCCCCGGACTTCGGACTAGCACAGATACGCAGTATTTT. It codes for CASSPGLRTSTDTQYF.

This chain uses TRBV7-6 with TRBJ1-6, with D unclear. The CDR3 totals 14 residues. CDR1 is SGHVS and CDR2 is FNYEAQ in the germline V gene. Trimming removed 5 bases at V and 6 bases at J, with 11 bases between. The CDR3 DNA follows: TGTGCCAGCAGCGCTCCGGGAGGTAATTCACCCCTCCACTTT. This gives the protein CASSAPGGNSPLHF.

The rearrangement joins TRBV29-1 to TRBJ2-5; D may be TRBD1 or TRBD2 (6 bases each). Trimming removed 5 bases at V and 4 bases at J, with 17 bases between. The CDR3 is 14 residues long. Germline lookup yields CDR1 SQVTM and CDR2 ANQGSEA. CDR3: CSVQPRGAGETQYF. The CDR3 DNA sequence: TGCAGCGTTCAACCAAGGGGGGCCGGAGAGACCCAGTACTTC. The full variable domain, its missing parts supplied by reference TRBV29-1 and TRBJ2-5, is SAVISQKPSRDICQRGTSLTIQCQVDSQVTMMFWYRQQPGQSLTLIATANQGSEATYESGFVIDKFPISRPNLTFSTLTVSNMSPEDSSIYLCSVQPRGAGETQYFGPGTRLLVL.

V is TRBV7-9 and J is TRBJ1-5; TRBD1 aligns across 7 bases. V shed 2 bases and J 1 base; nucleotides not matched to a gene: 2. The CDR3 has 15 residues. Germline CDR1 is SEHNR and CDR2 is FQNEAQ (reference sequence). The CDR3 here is CASSLTGASNQPQHF. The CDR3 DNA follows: TGTGCCAGCAGCTTAACAGGGGCAAGCAATCAGCCCCAGCATTTT.

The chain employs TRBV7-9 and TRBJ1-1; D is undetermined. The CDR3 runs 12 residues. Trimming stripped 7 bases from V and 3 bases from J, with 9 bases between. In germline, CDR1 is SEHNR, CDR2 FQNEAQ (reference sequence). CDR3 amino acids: CASNRDYTEAFF. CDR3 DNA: TGTGCCAGCAATCGGGATTACACTGAAGCTTTCTTT.

The CDR3 reads CASSEFGSRFWAGELFF. CDR3 coding DNA: TGTGCCAGCAGTGAATTTGGGTCGCGCTTCTGGGCCGGGGAGCTGTTTTTT. The rearrangement joins TRBV2 to TRBJ2-2; D is unresolved. The ends were cut back, 2 bases at V and 6 bases at J, with 19 bases in the middle. This CDR3 has 17 amino acids. The V gene's germline CDR1 is SNHLY and CDR2 FYNNEI.

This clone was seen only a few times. As DNA, the CDR3 is TGTGCCAGCTCACCACGAGAAGGGTACTACGAGCAGTACTTC. Translated: CASSPREGYYEQYF. The V call is TRBV18, the J call TRBJ2-7; D call uncertain. V lost 1 base to trimming and J lost 3 bases, with 10 bases between them. Germline CDR1 KGHSH, CDR2 LQKENI. The CDR3 runs to 14 residues.

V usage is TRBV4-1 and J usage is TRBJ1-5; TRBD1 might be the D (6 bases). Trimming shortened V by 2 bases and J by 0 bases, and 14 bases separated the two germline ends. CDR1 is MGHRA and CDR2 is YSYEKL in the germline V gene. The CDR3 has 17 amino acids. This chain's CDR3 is CASSQLSRGYSNQPQHF. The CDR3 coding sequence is TGCGCCAGCAGCCAATTGAGCAGGGGATATAGCAATCAGCCCCAGCATTTT.

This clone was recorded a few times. Written as DNA, the CDR3 is TGTGCCAGCAGCGCCGGGGGGCCCGGGACAGATACGCAGTATTTT. Encoded protein: CASSAGGPGTDTQYF. This chain links TRBV9 with TRBJ2-3, with D maybe TRBD2 (7 bases). V was pared by 3 bases and J by 3 bases, with 14 bases between. Germline lookup yields CDR1 SGDLS and CDR2 YYNGEE. The CDR3 is 15 amino acids.

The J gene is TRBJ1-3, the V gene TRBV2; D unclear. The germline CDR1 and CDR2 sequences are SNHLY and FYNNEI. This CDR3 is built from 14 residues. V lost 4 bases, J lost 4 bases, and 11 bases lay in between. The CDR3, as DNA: TGTGCCAGCAGTGTACGGGGTCACGGAAACACCATATATTTT. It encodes CASSVRGHGNTIYF.

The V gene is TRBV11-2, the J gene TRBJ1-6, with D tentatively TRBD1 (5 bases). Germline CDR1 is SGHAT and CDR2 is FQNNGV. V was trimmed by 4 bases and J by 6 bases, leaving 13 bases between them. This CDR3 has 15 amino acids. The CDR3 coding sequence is TGTGCCAGCAGCTGGGCTCGAGGGGCTAATTCACCCCTCCACTTT. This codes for CASSWARGANSPLHF. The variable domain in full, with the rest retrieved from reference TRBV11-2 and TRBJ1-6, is EAGVAQSPRYKIIEKRQSVAFWCNPISGHATLYWYQQILGQGPKLLIQFQNNGVVDDSQLPKDRFSAERLKGVDSTLKIQPAKLEDSAVYLCASSWARGANSPLHFGNGTRLTVT.

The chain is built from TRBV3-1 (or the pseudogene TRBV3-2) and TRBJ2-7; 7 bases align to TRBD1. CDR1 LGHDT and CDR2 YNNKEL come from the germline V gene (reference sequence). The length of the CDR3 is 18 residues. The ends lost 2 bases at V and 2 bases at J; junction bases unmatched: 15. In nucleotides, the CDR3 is TGTGCCAGCAGCCAAAATTCTTGGGGGACAGTGATTACCTACGAGCAGTACTTC. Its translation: CASSQNSWGTVITYEQYF.

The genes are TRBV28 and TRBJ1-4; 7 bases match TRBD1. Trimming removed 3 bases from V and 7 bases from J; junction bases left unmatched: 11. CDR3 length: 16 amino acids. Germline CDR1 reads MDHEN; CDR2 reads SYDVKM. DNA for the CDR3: TGTGCCAGCAGTTTCCCTAACAGGGGAGGAAGTGAAAAACTGTTTTTT. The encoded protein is CASSFPNRGGSEKLFF.

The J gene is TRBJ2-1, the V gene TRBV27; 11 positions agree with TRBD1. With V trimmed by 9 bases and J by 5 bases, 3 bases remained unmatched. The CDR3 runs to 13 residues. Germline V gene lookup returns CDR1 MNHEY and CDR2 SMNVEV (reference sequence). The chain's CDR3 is CASSGQGDNEQFF. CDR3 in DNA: TGTGCCAGTTCGGGACAGGGGGACAATGAGCAGTTCTTC.

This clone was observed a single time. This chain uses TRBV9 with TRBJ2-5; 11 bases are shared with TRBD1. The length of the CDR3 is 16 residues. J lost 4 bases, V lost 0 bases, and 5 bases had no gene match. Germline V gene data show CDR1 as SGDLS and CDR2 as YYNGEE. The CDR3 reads CASSVDAGTGGETQYF. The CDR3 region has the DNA TGTGCCAGCAGCGTAGATGCTGGGACAGGGGGAGAGACCCAGTACTTC.

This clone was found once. The CDR3 coding sequence is TGTGCCAGCAGCCCAGGACAGGGAGTGAACACTGAAGCTTTCTTT. It is translated as CASSPGQGVNTEAFF. V and J are TRBV5-6 and TRBJ1-1; 8 bases agree with TRBD1. Per the germline V gene, CDR1 is SGHDT and CDR2 is YYEEEE. This CDR3 region has 15 residues. V was pared by 4 bases and J by 0 bases, with 5 bases of the junction left unmatched.

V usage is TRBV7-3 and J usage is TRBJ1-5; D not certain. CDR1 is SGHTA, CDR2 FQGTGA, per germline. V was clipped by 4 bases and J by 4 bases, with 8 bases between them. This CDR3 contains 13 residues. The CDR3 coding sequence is TGTGCCAGCAGCTCGGACCCGAATCAGCCCCAGCATTTT. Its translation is CASSSDPNQPQHF.

The CDR3 loop is CASSLPGLATDTQYF. In nucleotides, the CDR3 is TGTGCCAGCAGCCTTCCGGGACTAGCAACAGATACGCAGTATTTT. The chain has TRBV7-9 and TRBJ2-3; 9 bases map to TRBD2. Germline V CDR1 and CDR2: SEHNR, FQNEAQ (reference sequence). V lost 5 bases and J lost 3; bases outside the gene matches: 6. The CDR3 loop spans 15 amino acids.

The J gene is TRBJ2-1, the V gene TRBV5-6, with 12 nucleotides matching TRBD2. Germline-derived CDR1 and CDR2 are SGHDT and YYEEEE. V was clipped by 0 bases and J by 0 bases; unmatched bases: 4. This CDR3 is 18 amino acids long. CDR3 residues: CASSLELAGGPSYNEQFF. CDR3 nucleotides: TGTGCCAGCAGCTTGGAACTAGCGGGGGGCCCCTCCTACAATGAGCAGTTCTTC.

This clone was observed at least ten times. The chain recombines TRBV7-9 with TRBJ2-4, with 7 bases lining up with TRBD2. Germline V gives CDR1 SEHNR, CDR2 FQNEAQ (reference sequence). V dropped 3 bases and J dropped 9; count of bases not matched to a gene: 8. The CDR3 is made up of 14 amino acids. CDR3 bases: TGTGCCAGCAGCTTTCAGGGAGAGCGGGGCATTCAGTACTTC. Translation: CASSFQGERGIQYF.